This T cell receptor beta chain was sequenced for a study of response to subunit inactivated influenza vaccine. General study points: Each seasonal influenza vaccination, the authors suggested, recruits few new T cells.

Germline lookup yields CDR1 MNHEY and CDR2 SVGAGI. Trimming took 8 bases from V and 0 from J, leaving 3 bases between them. The CDR3 spans 11 residues. This clonotype was counted between two and nine times. The antigen remains undetermined. TCRdb reprocessed the RT-PCR reads via MiXCR and lists one record per CDR3 protein. The table lists over 400,000 distinct CDR3 sequences, 10% to 15% of them singletons. The sequenced sample was PBMCs from blood, obtained 45 days after vaccination. The genes are TRBV6-5 and TRBJ2-3; D call uncertain. This TCR came from a man aged 45-65 years who received an inactivated influenza vaccine. Here the CDR3 reads CASASTDTQYF. The CDR3 DNA follows: TGTGCCAGCGCAAGCACAGATACGCAGTATTTT.